These T cell receptor beta chains were read from a single sample in a study of T-cell memory formation after mild COVID-19. TCRdb reprocessed the 5' RACE reads with MiXCR, giving one entry per CDR3 protein. The sample holds roughly 340,000 distinct CDR3 sequences; roughly 15% are singletons and the top ten take about a fifth. The sample was PBMCs or a T cell subset sorted from them (not recorded which). Receptors were obtained from a man younger than 30 who had mild COVID-19 (a few samples of this study predate the infection). Cell type and time point are not known. CDR3s include the opening cysteine and the closing phenylalanine or tryptophan. D genes are given only for firm matches. The size field is filled for only some rows; it gives once, few, many or a size class.

V gene,clone size,D gene,J gene,CDR3 DNA,CDR3 protein
TRBV19,-,-,TRBJ1-1,TGTGCCAGTAGTGGGCTCCGGGTGGCCCAGGCTTTCTTT,CASSGLRVAQAFF
TRBV9,few,-,TRBJ1-1,TGTGCCAGCGGGGTTACGGGAGAGCTGAACACTGAAGCTTTCTTT,CASGVTGELNTEAFF
TRBV18,-,TRBD2,TRBJ2-7,TGTGCCAGCTCACCGGGGGGGGGATACGGCGAGCAGTACTTC,CASSPGGGYGEQYF
TRBV11-3,-,TRBD2,TRBJ2-3,TGTGCCAGCAGCCCCGGGGGGGGAAGCACAGATACGCAGTATTTT,CASSPGGGSTDTQYF
TRBV30,-,TRBD1,TRBJ1-5,TGTGCCTGGACCGGGACAGGGGATAGCAATCAGCCCCAGCATTTT,CAWTGTGDSNQPQHF
TRBV9,-,-,TRBJ1-1,TGTGCCAGCGGCAGGGACACTGAAGCTTTCTTT,CASGRDTEAFF
TRBV5-1,few,-,TRBJ1-3,TGCGCCAGCAGCTTGGTCGGGCAGGGACTCTCTGGAAACACCATATATTTT,CASSLVGQGLSGNTIYF
TRBV12-3/TRBV12-4,many,-,TRBJ2-3,TGTGCCAGCAGTCTCCACCGCCGGCCTACGCAGTATTTT,CASSLHRRPTQYF
TRBV14,-,-,TRBJ1-4,TGTGCCAGCAGCCGGGGGTTTAATGAAAAACTGTTTTTT,CASSRGFNEKLFF
TRBV5-5,few,-,TRBJ1-5,TGTGCCAGCAGCTTTACCGGGACGCCTGCTCGTCAGCCCCAGCATTTT,CASSFTGTPARQPQHF
TRBV18,-,-,TRBJ2-6,TGTGCCAGCTTCTCTACGGACTCTGGGGCCAACGTCCTGACTTTC,CASFSTDSGANVLTF
TRBV6-2/TRBV6-3,-,-,TRBJ2-5,TGTGCCAGCGGCTCGGAGGGCGCAGGTCAAGAGACCCAGTACTTC,CASGSEGAGQETQYF
TRBV3-1,-,-,TRBJ1-1,TGTGCCAGCAGCCCAAGGTGGGAGAACACTGAAGCTTTCTTT,CASSPRWENTEAFF
TRBV5-5,-,TRBD2,TRBJ2-3,TGTGCCAGCAGCGCGTTCCGGGACTACACAGCGGATACGCAGTATTTT,CASSAFRDYTADTQYF
TRBV7-6,few,-,TRBJ1-1,TGTGCCAGCAGCCCGGGGTCGCGGAACACTGAAGCTTTCTTT,CASSPGSRNTEAFF
TRBV4-2,-,TRBD1,TRBJ2-1,TGTGCCAGCAGCCGCTACTTGGGACAGGGGACCTACAATGAGCAGTTCTTC,CASSRYLGQGTYNEQFF
TRBV4-3,-,-,TRBJ2-7,TGCGCCAGCAGCCGCGGGGTCCCAAACGAGCAGTACTTC,CASSRGVPNEQYF
TRBV12-3/TRBV12-4,-,TRBD1,TRBJ2-7,TGTGCCAGCAGCGCCGACAGGGATGGCGAGCAGTACTTC,CASSADRDGEQYF
TRBV5-8,-,TRBD1,TRBJ2-7,TGTGCCAGCAGCCGAGGGACAGGAATCTACGAGCAGTACTTC,CASSRGTGIYEQYF
TRBV4-2,-,TRBD2,TRBJ2-7,TGTGCCAGCAGCCAAGATTTCGGGGGGGCTTCCTACGAGCAGTACTTC,CASSQDFGGASYEQYF
TRBV12-3/TRBV12-4,-,-,TRBJ1-1,TGTGCCAGCAGCCGAGAAAGGGGCACTGAAGCTTTCTTT,CASSRERGTEAFF
TRBV7-2,few,-,TRBJ2-1,TGTGCCAGCAGCCCCCCCCACAGTTACAATGAGCAGTTCTTC,CASSPPHSYNEQFF
TRBV12-3/TRBV12-4,-,-,TRBJ1-1,TGTGCCAGCACTTCAGGGGTCACTGAAGCTTTCTTT,CASTSGVTEAFF
TRBV5-4,-,-,TRBJ2-3,TGTGCCAGCAGGGATGGGCCCAGCACAGATACGCAGTATTTT,CASRDGPSTDTQYF
TRBV2,few,-,TRBJ1-2,TGTGCCAGCAGTGGGACAGCTAGCGGCTTC,CASSGTASGF
TRBV6-2/TRBV6-3,few,-,TRBJ2-7,TGTGCCAGCAGGGGACTCGAGGCCTACGAGCAGTACTTC,CASRGLEAYEQYF
TRBV20-1,few,-,TRBJ2-3,TGCAGTGCTAGTATCGGAGATACGCAGTATTTT,CSASIGDTQYF
TRBV4-1,few,-,TRBJ2-2,TGCGCCAGCAGCCAAGATCTGGAGTACACCGGGGAGCTGTTTTTT,CASSQDLEYTGELFF
TRBV4-3,few,-,TRBJ2-2,TGCGCCAGCAGCCAAGACCCGACAGCGAACACCGGGGAGCTGTTTTTT,CASSQDPTANTGELFF
TRBV27,-,-,TRBJ1-6,TGTGCCAGCAGAATCACAGGGTCCGGGTCACCCCTCCACTTT,CASRITGSGSPLHF
TRBV7-8,few,-,TRBJ2-3,TGTGCCAGCAGCCCTATGGGGGGGGCGTTGACAGATACGCAGTATTTT,CASSPMGGALTDTQYF
TRBV5-1,-,-,TRBJ1-1,TGCGCCAGCAGCTTGCTCAGCCCGAACACTGAAGCTTTCTTT,CASSLLSPNTEAFF
TRBV6-6,-,-,TRBJ2-5,TGTGCCAGCAGTACCCCAGGCGAGACCCAGTACTTC,CASSTPGETQYF
TRBV5-1,many,-,TRBJ1-5,TGTGCCAGCAGCCCGGGGCATAGCAATCAGCCCCAGCATTTT,CASSPGHSNQPQHF
TRBV19,-,TRBD2,TRBJ2-3,TGTGCCAGTAGCACTAGCGGGGGGGCTTCAGATACGCAGTATTTT,CASSTSGGASDTQYF
TRBV4-2,few,-,TRBJ1-5,TGTGCCAGCAGCCAAGACCACGGTCAGCCCCAGCATTTT,CASSQDHGQPQHF
TRBV4-1,few,-,TRBJ2-1,TGCGCCAGCAGCCAAGTGGAGGGGCGGGCCAACTCCTACAATGAGCAGTTCTTC,CASSQVEGRANSYNEQFF
TRBV5-5,few,TRBD2,TRBJ2-5,TGTGCCAGCAGCTTGGTGGTGGGAGGGGCAGAGACCCAGTACTTC,CASSLVVGGAETQYF
TRBV4-2,many,-,TRBJ1-1,TGTGCCAGCAGCTCTCGAGAGGGTCGAGCTTTCTTT,CASSSREGRAFF
TRBV6-5,few,-,TRBJ1-2,TGTGCCAGCAGTTACCGACTGCGGGCAGGGACGAGAGATTACACCTTC,CASSYRLRAGTRDYTF
TRBV20-1,-,-,TRBJ2-5,TGCAGTGCGAGGTACCCCTGGGGGGCTCGGGAGACCCAGTACTTC,CSARYPWGARETQYF
TRBV9,-,-,TRBJ2-3,TGTGCCAGCAGCACGCCATCCGGGAACACAGATACGCAGTATTTT,CASSTPSGNTDTQYF
TRBV7-2,few,-,TRBJ1-2,TGTGCCAGCAGCTCACCGTCCCCCCACTATGGCTACACCTTC,CASSSPSPHYGYTF
TRBV4-2,many,-,TRBJ2-2,TGTGCCAGCAGCCGAGAATCAACCTACGGGGAGCTGTTTTTT,CASSRESTYGELFF
TRBV3-1,-,-,TRBJ2-3,TGTGCCAGCAGCCAAGGAGCAGCAGGGGATACGCAGTATTTT,CASSQGAAGDTQYF
TRBV6-5,few,TRBD1,TRBJ2-1,TGTGCCAGCAGTTACTCCCCGGGACAGGGGGCTCTCTCCTACAATGAGCAGTTCTTC,CASSYSPGQGALSYNEQFF